This T cell receptor (beta chain) is from a study of blood T cell repertoires in COVID-19. Whole-study context: T cells, B-cell-depleted T cells, or PBMCs provided the cDNA or gDNA that served as material.

Between the trimmed V and J ends, which lost 5 bases and 4 bases, there was a span of 13 bases. Germline V gives CDR1 SGHAT, CDR2 FQNNGV. This CDR3 region has 14 residues. In the authors' workflow: By means of reference gene primer amplification, nucleated cell counts were estimated. Clones were read by immunoSEQ multiplex PCR, and TCRdb kept only the in-frame ones, dropping some. That table furnishes V, J and clone size, whereas the DNA furnished D and trimming. Seen here are about 54,000 clones, around 84% observed once, and the top ten hold approximately 2.6%. The receptor was isolated from a man between 50 and 59 years old with acute or convalescent COVID-19. The chain combines TRBV11-2 with TRBJ2-3; D is possibly TRBD2 (5 bases). The sequencing sample was made of peripheral blood. The CDR3 nucleotides are TGTGCCAGCAGCCATGGGAGCCCGCCAGATACGCAGTATTTT. It encodes CASSHGSPPDTQYF.